This T cell receptor beta chain was documented in a study of blood T cell repertoires in COVID-19. About the study: Donors in the United States, Italy and Spain gave samples during acute or convalescent COVID-19.

Participant ages covered about 18 to 90 years across about two dozen US areas. Symptom resolution, clearance, or two negative PCRs marked donors in Cohort 3 as recovered. This clone was observed at least ten times. Authors' data handling: Estimation of nucleated cell counts was performed using reference gene primer amplification. Clones were sequenced by immunoSEQ multiplex PCR, and TCRdb holds only the in-frame ones, with some missing. V and J calls and clone size follow that table, whereas D and trimming were derived from the DNA. The data contain some 310,000 clones, about 90% of them singletons. CDR1 is SQVTM and CDR2 is ANQGSEA in the germline V gene. V shed 3 bases and J shed 3 bases, with 6 bases lying between them. The CDR3 is 11 amino acids.

The TCR sequence derives from a woman aged 25 to 39 who had recovered from COVID-19. The sequenced material came from PBMCs or T cells enriched from blood (not recorded which). This chain connects TRBV29-1 to TRBJ2-7; D is ambiguous. DNA for the CDR3: TGCAGCGTTGACTTAGACTACGAGCAGTACTTC. This codes for CSVDLDYEQYF.